The TCR beta chain described here comes from a study of T-cell reconstitution after alpha-beta-depleted transplantation in children. Unique molecular identifiers tagged the TCRbeta library. A single record per CDR3 protein comes from TCRdb applying MiXCR to the PCR reads. Of about 500,000 distinct CDR3 sequences listed, 30% to 35% are singletons. This CDR3 spans 14 amino acids. Trimming shortened V by 1 base and J by 3 bases, and 10 bases separated the two germline ends. Germline-derived CDR1 and CDR2 are SGHTA and FQGNSA. The receptor was derived from a human donor who donated a stem cell graft to a child with aplastic anemia. V and J are TRBV7-2 and TRBJ2-7; D is undetermined. Specimen: PBMCs from the stem cell graft donor, collected from the stem cell graft. In DNA form, the CDR3 reads TGTGCCAGCAGCTTAGACCCAGCCAACTACGAGCAGTACTTC. Residues: CASSLDPANYEQYF. Using reference TRBV7-2 and TRBJ2-7 for the parts outside the CDR3, the full variable domain is GAGVSQSPSNKVTEKGKDVELRCDPISGHTALYWYRQSLGQGLEFLIYFQGNSAPDKSGLPSDRFSAERTGGSVSTLTIQRTQQEDSAVYLCASSLDPANYEQYFGPGTRLTVT.